The clone carrying this TCR beta chain has a count of ten or more. This record comes from a study of T-cell memory formation after mild COVID-19. Study context: TCR clusters showed largely donor specificity.

CDR3 length equals 14 residues. Per the germline V gene, CDR1 is SGHRS and CDR2 is YFSETQ. V trimming: 5 bases; J trimming: 8 bases; junction bases outside the gene matches: 10. Employing constant-segment primers, 5'RACE generated TCR alpha and TCR beta cDNA libraries bearing sample barcodes and UMIs. Using its own MiXCR run on the 5' RACE reads, TCRdb lists one record per CDR3 protein. Counted here are around 250,000 distinct CDR3 sequences, around 15% occurring once; the ten biggest clones make up roughly a fifth. The chain combines TRBV5-1 with TRBJ2-4, with 7 bases identical to TRBD1. Specimen: PBMCs or a T cell subset sorted from them (not recorded which). The receptor comes from a man aged 18-30 years who had mild COVID-19 (a few samples of this study predate the infection). Cell type and time point are not known. CDR3 nucleotides: TGCGCCAGCAGAGAGACAGGGACCGTAGACATTCAGTACTTC. Its protein is CASRETGTVDIQYF.